This T cell receptor beta chain comes out of a study of blood T cell repertoires in COVID-19. The table lists this clone with a count of one. Generated by immunoSEQ multiplex PCR, the TCRdb table keeps only in-frame clones and is missing some. The profile shows roughly 180,000 clones, roughly 90% of them singletons. Germline V CDR1 and CDR2: MDHEN, SYDVKM. There are 14 residues in the CDR3. With V trimmed by 10 bases and J by 4 bases, 5 bases remained unmatched. The rearrangement uses TRBV28 and TRBJ2-1; 12 nucleotides match TRBD2. The sequenced material came from PBMCs or T cells enriched from blood (not recorded which). This TCR was sampled from a woman aged 25 to 45 who had recovered from COVID-19. DNA of the CDR3: TGTGCCACCAGGACTAGCGGGACTTACAATGAGCAGTTCTTC. Translated: CATRTSGTYNEQFF.